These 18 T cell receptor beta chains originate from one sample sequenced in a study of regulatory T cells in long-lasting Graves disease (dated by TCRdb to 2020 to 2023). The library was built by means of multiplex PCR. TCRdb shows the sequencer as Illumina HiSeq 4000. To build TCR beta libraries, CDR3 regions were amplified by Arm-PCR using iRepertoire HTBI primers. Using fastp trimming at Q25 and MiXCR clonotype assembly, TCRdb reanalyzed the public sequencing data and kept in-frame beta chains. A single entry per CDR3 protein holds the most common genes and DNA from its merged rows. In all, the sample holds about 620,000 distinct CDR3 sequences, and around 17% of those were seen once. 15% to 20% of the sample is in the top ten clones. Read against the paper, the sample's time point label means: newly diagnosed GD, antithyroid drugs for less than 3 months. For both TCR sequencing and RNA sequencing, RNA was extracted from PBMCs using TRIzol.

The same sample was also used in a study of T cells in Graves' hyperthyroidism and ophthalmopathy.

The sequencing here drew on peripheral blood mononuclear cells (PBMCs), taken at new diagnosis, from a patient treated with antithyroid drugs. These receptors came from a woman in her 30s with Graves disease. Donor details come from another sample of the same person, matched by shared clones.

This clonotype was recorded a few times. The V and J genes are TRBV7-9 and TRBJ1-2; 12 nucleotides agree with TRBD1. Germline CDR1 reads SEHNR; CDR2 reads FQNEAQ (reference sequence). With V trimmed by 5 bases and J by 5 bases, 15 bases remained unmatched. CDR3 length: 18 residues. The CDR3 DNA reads TGTGCCAGCAGCCACGGGACAGGGGGCCTTTTAAACTTATATGGCTACACCTTC. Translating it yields CASSHGTGGLLNLYGYTF.

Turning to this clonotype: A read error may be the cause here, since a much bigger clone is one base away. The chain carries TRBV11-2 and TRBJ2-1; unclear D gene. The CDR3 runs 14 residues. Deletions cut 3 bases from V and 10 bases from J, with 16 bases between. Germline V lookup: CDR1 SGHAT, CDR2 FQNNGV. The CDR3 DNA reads TGTGCCAGCAGCTTCTCTCAGGTCTCCTACGAGCAGTTCTTC. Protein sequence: CASSFSQVSYEQFF.

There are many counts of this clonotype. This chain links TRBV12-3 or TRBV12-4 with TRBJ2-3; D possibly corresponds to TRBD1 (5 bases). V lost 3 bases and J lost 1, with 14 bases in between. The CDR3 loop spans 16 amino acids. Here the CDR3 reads CASSFGALTGTDTQYF. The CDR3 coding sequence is TGTGCCAGCAGTTTTGGGGCCTTGACGGGCACAGATACGCAGTATTTT.

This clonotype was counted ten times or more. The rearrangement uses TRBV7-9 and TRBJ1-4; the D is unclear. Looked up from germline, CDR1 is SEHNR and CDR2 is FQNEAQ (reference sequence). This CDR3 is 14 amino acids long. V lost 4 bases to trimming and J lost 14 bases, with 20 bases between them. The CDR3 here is CASSSQGRRPNLFF. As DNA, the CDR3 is TGTGCCAGCAGCTCCCAAGGCCGACGCCCGAATCTGTTTTTT.

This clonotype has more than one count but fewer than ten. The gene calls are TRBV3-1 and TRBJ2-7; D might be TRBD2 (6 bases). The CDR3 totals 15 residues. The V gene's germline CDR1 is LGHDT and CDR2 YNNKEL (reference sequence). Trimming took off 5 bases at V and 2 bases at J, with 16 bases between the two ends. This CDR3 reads CASSSPTRGAYEQYF. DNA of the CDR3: TGTGCCAGCAGCTCCCCAACGCGGGGCGCCTACGAGCAGTACTTC.

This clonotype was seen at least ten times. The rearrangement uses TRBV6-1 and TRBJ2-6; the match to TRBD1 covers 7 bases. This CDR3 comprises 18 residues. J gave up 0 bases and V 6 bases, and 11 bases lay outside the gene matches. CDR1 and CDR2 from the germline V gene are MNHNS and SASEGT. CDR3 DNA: TGTGCCAGCAGGGTACCGGGACAGCACAACTCTGGGGCCAACGTCCTGACTTTC. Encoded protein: CASRVPGQHNSGANVLTF.

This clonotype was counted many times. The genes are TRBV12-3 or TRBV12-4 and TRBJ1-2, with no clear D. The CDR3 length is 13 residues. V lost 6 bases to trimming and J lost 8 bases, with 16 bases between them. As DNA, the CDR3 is TGTGCCAGCAGCGCCCACGGGTTTGGCGGCTACACCTTC. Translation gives CASSAHGFGGYTF.

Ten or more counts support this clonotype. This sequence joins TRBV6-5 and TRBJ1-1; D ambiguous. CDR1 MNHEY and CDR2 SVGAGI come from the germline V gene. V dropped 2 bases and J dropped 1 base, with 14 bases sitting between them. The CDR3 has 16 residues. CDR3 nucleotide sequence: TGTGCCAGCAGTTACCCGAACGCCATCGGGAACACTGAAGCTTTCTTT. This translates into CASSYPNAIGNTEAFF.

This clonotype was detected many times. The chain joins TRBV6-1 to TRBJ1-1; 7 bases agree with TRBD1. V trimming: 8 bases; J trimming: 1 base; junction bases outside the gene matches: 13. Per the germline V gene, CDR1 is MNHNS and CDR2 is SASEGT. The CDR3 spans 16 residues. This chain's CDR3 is CASERATGTANTEAFF. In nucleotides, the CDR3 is TGTGCCAGCGAGCGAGCCACCGGGACAGCGAACACTGAAGCTTTCTTT.

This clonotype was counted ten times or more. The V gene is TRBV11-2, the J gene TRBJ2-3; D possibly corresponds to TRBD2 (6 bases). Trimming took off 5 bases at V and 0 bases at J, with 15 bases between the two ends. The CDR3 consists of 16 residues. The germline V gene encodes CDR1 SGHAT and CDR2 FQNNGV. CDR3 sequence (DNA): TGTGCCAGCAGCCCAAGGACTATCTCTAGCACAGATACGCAGTATTTT. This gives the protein CASSPRTISSTDTQYF.

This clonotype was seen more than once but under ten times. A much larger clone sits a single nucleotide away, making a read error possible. The CDR3 region is CASREYEQYF. As DNA, the CDR3 is TGTGCCAGCAGGGAGTACGAGCAGTACTTC. The genes are TRBV2 and TRBJ2-7; D is ambiguous. The CDR3 contains 10 residues. CDR1 is SNHLY, CDR2 FYNNEI, per germline. V gave up 6 bases and J gave up 4 bases, with 4 bases separating them.

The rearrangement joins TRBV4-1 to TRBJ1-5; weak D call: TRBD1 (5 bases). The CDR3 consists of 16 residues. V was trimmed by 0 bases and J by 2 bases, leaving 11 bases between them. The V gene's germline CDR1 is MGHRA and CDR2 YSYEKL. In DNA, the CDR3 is TGCGCCAGCAGCCAAGAGGCTAGGGACGGCAATCAGCCCCAGCATTTT. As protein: CASSQEARDGNQPQHF.

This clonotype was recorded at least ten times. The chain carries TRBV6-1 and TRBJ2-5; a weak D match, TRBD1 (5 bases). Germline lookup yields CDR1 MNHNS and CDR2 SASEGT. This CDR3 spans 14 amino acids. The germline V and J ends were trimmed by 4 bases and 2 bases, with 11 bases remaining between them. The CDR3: CASSVDSIQETQYF. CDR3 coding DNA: TGTGCCAGCAGTGTTGACAGTATACAAGAGACCCAGTACTTC.

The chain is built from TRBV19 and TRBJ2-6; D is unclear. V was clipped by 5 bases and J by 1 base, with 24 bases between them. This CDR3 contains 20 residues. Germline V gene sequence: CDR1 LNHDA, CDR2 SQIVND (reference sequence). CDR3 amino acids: CASSRWVSLGSQSGANVLTF. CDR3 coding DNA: TGTGCCAGTAGTCGTTGGGTAAGCCTTGGAAGTCAATCTGGGGCCAACGTCCTGACTTTC.

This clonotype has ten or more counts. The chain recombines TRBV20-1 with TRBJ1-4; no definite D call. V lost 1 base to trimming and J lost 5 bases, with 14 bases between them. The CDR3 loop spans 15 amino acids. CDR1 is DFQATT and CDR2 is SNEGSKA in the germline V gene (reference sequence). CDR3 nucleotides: TGCAGTGCTAGAGGGCTCGAAGCTGAGAATGAAAAACTGTTTTTT. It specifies CSARGLEAENEKLFF.

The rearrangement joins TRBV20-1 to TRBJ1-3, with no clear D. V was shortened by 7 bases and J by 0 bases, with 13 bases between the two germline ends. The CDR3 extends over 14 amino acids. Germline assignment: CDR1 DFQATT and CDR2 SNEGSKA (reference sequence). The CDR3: CSVSDGFSGNTIYF. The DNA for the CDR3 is TGCAGTGTATCGGACGGCTTCTCTGGAAACACCATATATTTT.

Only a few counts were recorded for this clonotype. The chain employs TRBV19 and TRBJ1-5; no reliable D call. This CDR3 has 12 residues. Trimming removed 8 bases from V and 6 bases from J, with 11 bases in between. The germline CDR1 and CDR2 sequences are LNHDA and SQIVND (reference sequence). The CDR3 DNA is TGTGCCAGTCAGCGCTCTGGTCAGCCCCAGCATTTT. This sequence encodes CASQRSGQPQHF.

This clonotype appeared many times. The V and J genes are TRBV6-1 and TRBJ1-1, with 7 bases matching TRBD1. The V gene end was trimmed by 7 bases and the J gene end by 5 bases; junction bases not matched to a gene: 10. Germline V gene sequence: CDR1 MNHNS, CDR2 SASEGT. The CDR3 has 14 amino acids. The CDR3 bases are TGTGCCAGCATTGCCGGGACAGCGGCTACTGAAGCTTTCTTT. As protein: CASIAGTAATEAFF.